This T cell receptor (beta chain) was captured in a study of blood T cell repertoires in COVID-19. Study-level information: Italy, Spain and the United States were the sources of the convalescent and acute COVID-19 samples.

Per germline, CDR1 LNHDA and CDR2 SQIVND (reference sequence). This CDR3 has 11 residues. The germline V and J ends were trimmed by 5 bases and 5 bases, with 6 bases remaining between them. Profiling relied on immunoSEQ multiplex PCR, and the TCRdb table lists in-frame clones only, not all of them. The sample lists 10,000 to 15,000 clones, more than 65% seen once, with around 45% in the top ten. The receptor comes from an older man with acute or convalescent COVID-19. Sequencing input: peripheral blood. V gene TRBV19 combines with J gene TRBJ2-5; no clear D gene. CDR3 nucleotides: TGTGCCAGTAGTGCGGCGGAGACCCAGTACTTC. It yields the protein CASSAAETQYF.